This T cell receptor (beta chain) was obtained from a study of resident and recirculating memory T cells in vitiligo. The wider study: Samples were epidermis from two lesional and two nonlesional sites, plus PBMCs.

No patient showed confetti depigmentation, a clinical sign of active disease. Patients who had received treatment within the previous three months were excluded. The table came from immunoSEQ multiplex PCR; TCRdb's copy has only in-frame clones and leaves some out. The sample gives 35,000 to 45,000 clones, roughly 91% of which show up once; roughly 4.5% is in the top ten. General study findings and limits: Different lesions suggested infiltration by different T cell clones.

V was clipped by 3 bases and J by 5 bases; unmatched bases: 9. The CDR3 has 15 amino acids. Germline V lookup: CDR1 KGHSY, CDR2 FQNENV. Remarks on this clone: The antigen remains unidentified.

Sequencing was done on a sample of blood. This clonotype originated in a male donor with vitiligo. This chain uses TRBV16 with TRBJ1-1; TRBD1 matches 7 bases. CDR3 loop: CASSQWTGLETEAFF. CDR3 nucleotides: TGTGCCAGCAGCCAGTGGACAGGTTTAGAGACTGAAGCTTTCTTT.